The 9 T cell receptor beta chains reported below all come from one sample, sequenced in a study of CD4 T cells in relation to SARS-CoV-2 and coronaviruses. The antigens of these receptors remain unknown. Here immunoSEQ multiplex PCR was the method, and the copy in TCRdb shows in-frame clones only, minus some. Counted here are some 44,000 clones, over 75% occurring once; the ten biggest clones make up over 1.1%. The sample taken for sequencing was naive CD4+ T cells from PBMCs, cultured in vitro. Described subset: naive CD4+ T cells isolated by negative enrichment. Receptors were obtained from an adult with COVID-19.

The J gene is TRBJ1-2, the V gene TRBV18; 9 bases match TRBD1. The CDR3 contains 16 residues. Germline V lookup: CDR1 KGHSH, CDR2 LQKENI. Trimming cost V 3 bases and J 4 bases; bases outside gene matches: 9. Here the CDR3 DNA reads TGTGCCAGCTCACCCTTAACCGGGACAGGGATCTATGGCTACACCTTC. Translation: CASSPLTGTGIYGYTF.

DNA for the CDR3: TGTGCCAGCAGCTTAGGCTGGGGAATGAACACTGAAGCTTTCTTT. It yields the protein CASSLGWGMNTEAFF. V is TRBV7-9 and J is TRBJ1-1; D unclear. V lost 1 base, J lost 0 bases, and 9 bases lay in between. Germline V gene lookup returns CDR1 SEHNR and CDR2 FQNEAQ (reference sequence). CDR3 length: 15 amino acids. Full variable domain (rest looked up from reference TRBV7-9 and TRBJ1-1): DTGVSQNPRHKITKRGQNVTFRCDPISEHNRLYWYRQTLGQGPEFLTYFQNEAQLEKSRLLSDRFSAERPKGSFSTLEIQRTEQGDSAMYLCASSLGWGMNTEAFFGQGTRLTVV.

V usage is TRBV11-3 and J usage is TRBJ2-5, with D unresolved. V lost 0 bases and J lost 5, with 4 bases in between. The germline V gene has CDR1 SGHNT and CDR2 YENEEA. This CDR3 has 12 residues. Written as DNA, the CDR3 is TGTGCCAGCAGCTTAGACAGCGAGACCCAGTACTTC. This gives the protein CASSLDSETQYF.

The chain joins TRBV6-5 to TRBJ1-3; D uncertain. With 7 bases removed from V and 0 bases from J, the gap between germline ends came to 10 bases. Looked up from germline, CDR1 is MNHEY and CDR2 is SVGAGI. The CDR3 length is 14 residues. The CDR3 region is CASTTGSSGNTIYF. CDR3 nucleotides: TGTGCCAGCACTACGGGGAGCTCTGGAAACACCATATATTTT.

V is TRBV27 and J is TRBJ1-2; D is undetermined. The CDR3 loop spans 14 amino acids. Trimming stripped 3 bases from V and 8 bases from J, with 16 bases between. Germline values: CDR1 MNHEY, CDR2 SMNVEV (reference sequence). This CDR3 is CASSFGLTLGGYTF. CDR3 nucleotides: TGTGCCAGCAGTTTCGGACTAACCTTGGGGGGCTACACCTTC.

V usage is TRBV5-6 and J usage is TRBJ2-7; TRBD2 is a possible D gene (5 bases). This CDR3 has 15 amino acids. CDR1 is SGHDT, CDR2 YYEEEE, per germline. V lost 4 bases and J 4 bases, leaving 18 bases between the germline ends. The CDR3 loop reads CASSPAVGAFYEQYF. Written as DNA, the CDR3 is TGTGCCAGCAGCCCTGCTGTGGGAGCCTTTTACGAGCAGTACTTC.

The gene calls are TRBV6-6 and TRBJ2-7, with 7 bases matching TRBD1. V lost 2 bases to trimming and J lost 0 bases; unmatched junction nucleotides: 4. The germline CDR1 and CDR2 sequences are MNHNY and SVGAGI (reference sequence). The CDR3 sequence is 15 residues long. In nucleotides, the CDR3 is TGTGCCAGCAGTTACGCCGGACAGGACTCCTACGAGCAGTACTTC. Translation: CASSYAGQDSYEQYF.

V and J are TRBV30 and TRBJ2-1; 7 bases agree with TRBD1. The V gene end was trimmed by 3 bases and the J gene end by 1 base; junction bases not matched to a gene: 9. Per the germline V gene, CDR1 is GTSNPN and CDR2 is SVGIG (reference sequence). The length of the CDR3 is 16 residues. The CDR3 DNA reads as TGTGCCTGGAGAGATACAGGGGCCCTATCCTACAATGAGCAGTTCTTC. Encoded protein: CAWRDTGALSYNEQFF.

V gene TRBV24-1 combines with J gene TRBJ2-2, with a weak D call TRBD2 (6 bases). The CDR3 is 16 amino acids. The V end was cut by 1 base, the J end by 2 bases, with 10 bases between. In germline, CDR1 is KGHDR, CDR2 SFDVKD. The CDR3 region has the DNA TGTGCCACCAGTGATTTCTCCGGGACTAACACCGGGGAGCTGTTTTTT. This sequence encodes CATSDFSGTNTGELFF.